The text below deals with one T cell receptor beta chain. What it binds is not known. This sample was included in a study of shared clonotypes between healthy human individuals. Study outcomes and limitations: Non-shared clonotypes showed lower generation probabilities than clonotypes common to all four donors. Shared across several donors were roughly 5.3% of the naive CD4 clonotypes.

The study enrolled healthy HIV-negative adults without recent acute infections or vaccinations as donors. Germline CDR1 LGHNA, CDR2 YSLEER. The length of the CDR3 is 16 residues. Unmatched junction bases numbered 0, after V lost 1 base and J lost 0 bases. Measured with immunoSEQ multiplex PCR; TCRdb has only the in-frame clones, and not every one. The sample includes around 690,000 clones, around 90% of them seen just once. Sequencing input: memory CD8+ T cells from PBMCs. The subset: CD45RO+ cells pooled with CCR7-negative TemRA cells. The chain employs TRBV4-3 and TRBJ2-1, with 10 positions matching TRBD2. The TCR originated in a man between 18 and 29 years old in good health. Some clones in this sample may be carry-over from other donors' samples. CDR3 sequence reads: CASSQGLAGSYNEQFF. The DNA for the CDR3 is TGCGCCAGCAGCCAAGGACTAGCGGGCTCCTACAATGAGCAGTTCTTC.